This T cell receptor beta chain was identified in a study of T cells after yellow fever vaccination. Findings of the study overall: Re-detected after boosting: most primary clones, 95% to 98% of CD4 and about 85% of CD8. Bulk-population clonotypes that are abundant could appear as contaminants in FACS-sorted repertoires.

The CDR3 contains 15 residues. The germline V gene has CDR1 MDHEN and CDR2 SYDVKM. V was clipped by 4 bases and J by 7 bases; unmatched bases: 12. TCRdb ran MiXCR on the 5' RACE reads and lists one entry per CDR3 protein. This table holds under 400,000 distinct CDR3 sequences, around 13% found once. This clonotype has a handful of counts. Its antigen remains unknown. The chain couples TRBV28 to TRBJ1-2; 7 positions agree with TRBD1. The receptor was isolated from a young man who received the YFV17D yellow fever vaccine. Sequencing used CD4+ T cells sorted from PBMCs, obtained 15 days after the yellow fever booster vaccination. CDR3 region: CASSSLQGVKRGYTF. As DNA, the CDR3 is TGTGCCAGCAGTTCACTTCAGGGGGTGAAACGTGGCTACACCTTC.